A selection of T cell receptor beta chains follows, all from one sample in a study of shared clonotypes between healthy human individuals. Clones were read by immunoSEQ multiplex PCR, and TCRdb kept only the in-frame ones, dropping some. This sample carries some 1.5 million clones, approximately 96% of them seen once, and the ten largest clones take roughly 1.2%. The sequenced sample was naive CD4+ T cells sorted from blood. The receptors derive from a man aged 25 to 45 in good health. CDR3s include the opening cysteine and the closing phenylalanine or tryptophan. D genes are given only for firm matches. Clone size is given for some rows only: seen once, a few or many times, or a class if the clone is expanded.

V	J	size	D	CDR3	DNA
TRBV7-9	TRBJ1-2	-	TRBD1	CASSLLGGTGSYGYTF	TGTGCCAGCAGCTTATTGGGGGGGACAGGCTCCTATGGCTACACCTTC
TRBV18	TRBJ2-1	-	-	CASSPIRTDAYNEQFF	TGTGCCAGCTCACCAATCCGGACAGACGCCTACAATGAGCAGTTCTTC
TRBV27	TRBJ2-1	once	TRBD2	CASSLGLAGSSYNEQFF	TGTGCCAGCAGTTTAGGACTAGCGGGGAGCTCCTACAATGAGCAGTTCTTC
TRBV5-1	TRBJ2-1	few	-	CATRPEGMSKDEQFF	TGCGCCACCCGACCCGAGGGGATGTCAAAGGATGAGCAGTTCTTC
TRBV5-1	TRBJ2-3	-	TRBD1	CASSFVRTGESTDTQYF	TGCGCCAGCAGCTTTGTTCGGACAGGGGAGAGCACAGATACGCAGTATTTT
TRBV19	TRBJ1-3	-	-	CASTKSFSGNTIYF	TGTGCCAGTACGAAGTCGTTCTCTGGAAACACCATATATTTT
TRBV7-9	TRBJ2-2	-	-	CASSLGRELFF	TGTGCCAGCAGCTTGGGTAGGGAGCTGTTTTTT
TRBV5-6	TRBJ1-5	-	TRBD1	CASSTGGQVNQPQHF	TGTGCCAGCTCCACGGGGGGACAGGTCAATCAGCCCCAGCATTTT
TRBV10-1	TRBJ2-1	-	TRBD2	CASRKPPSGRFSYNEQFF	TGCGCCAGCAGAAAACCCCCTAGCGGGAGGTTTTCCTACAATGAGCAGTTCTTC
TRBV28	TRBJ2-7	-	-	CASRAAGTPLGNEQYF	TGTGCCAGCAGAGCCGCCGGGACTCCACTCGGGAACGAGCAGTACTTC
TRBV27	TRBJ2-2	-	-	CASSPNTGELFF	TGTGCCAGCAGTCCTAACACCGGGGAGCTGTTTTTT